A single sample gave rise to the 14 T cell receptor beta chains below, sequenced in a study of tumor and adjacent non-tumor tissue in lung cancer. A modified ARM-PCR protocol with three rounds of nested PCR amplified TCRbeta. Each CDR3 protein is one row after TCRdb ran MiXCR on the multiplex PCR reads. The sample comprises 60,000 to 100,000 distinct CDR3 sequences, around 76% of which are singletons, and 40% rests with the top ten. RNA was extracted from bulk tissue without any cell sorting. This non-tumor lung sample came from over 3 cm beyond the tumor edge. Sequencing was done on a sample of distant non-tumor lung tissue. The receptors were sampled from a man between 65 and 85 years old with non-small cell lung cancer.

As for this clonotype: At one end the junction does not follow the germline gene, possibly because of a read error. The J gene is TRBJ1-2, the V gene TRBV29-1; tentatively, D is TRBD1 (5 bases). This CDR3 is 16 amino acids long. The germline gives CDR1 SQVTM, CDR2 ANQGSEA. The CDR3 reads CSIEDSDDDSPYGYTF. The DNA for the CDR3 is TGCAGCATTGAAGACAGCGATGATGACAGTCCCTATGGCTACACCTTC. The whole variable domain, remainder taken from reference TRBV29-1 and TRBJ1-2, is SAVISQKPSRDICQRGTSLTIQCQVDSQVTMMFWYRQQPGQSLTLIATANQGSEATYESGFVIDKFPISRPNLTFSTLTVSNMSPEDSSIYLCSIEDSDDDSPYGYTFGSGTRLTVV.

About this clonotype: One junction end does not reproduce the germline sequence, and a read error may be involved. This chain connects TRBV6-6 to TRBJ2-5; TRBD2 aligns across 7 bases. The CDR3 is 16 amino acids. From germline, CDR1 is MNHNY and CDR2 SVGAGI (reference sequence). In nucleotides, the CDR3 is TGTGCCAGCAGGTACTCGAGGGGCGGGGGAAGGAAGACTCAGTACTTC. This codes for CASRYSRGGGRKTQYF.

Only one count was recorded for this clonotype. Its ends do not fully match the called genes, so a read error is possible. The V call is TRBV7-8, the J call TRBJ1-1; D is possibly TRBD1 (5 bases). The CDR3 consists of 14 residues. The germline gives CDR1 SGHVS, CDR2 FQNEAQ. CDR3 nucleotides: TGTGCCACCAGCTTAGCGCCAGGGAGAGCTGAAGCTGTCTTT. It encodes CATSLAPGRAEAVF. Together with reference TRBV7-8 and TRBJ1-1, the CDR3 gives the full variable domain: GAGVSQSPRYKVAKRGQDVALRCDPISGHVSLFWYQQALGQGPEFLTYFQNEAQLDKSGLPSDRFFAERPEGSVSTLKIQRTQQEDSAVYLCATSLAPGRAEAVFGQGTRLTVV.

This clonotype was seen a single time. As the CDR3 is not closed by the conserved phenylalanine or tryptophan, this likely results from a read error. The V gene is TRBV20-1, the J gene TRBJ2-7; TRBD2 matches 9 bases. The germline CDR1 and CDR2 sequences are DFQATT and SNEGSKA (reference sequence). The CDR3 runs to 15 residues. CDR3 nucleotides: TGCAGTGTTAGAGCAGGACTAGCGTGGACCTACGAGCAGTACCTC. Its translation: CSVRAGLAWTYEQYL.

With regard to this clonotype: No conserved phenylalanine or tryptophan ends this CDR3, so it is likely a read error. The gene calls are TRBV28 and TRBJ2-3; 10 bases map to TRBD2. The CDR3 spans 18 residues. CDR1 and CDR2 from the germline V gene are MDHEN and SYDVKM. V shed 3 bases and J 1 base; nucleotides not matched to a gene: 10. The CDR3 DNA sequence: TGTGCCAGCAGTTTCTGGCGGCGGCTAGCGGGGGGCACAGATACGCAGTATTTG. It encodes CASSFWRRLAGGTDTQYL.

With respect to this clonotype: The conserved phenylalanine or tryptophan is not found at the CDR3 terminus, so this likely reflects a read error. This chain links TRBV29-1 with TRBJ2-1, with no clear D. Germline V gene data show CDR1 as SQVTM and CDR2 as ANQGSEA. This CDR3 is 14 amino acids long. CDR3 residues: CSAVGRGTNNKQFL. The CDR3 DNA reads TGCAGCGCTGTGGGAAGAGGCACAAACAATAAGCAGTTCTTG.

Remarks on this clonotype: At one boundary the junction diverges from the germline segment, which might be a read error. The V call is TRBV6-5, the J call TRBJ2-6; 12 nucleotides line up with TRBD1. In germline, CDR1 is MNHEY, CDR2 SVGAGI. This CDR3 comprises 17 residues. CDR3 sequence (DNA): TGTGCTGGCAGTTCCGGGACAGGGGGCTCTGGGGCCAACGTCATGACTTTC. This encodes CAGSSGTGGSGANVMTF.

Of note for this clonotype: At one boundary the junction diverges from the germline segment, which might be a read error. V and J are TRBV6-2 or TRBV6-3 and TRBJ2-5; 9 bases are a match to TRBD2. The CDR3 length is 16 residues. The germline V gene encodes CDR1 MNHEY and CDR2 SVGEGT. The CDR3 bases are TGTGCCAGCAGTTGCTTGCGGGAGGGGTACCAAGAGATCCAGTACTTC. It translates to CASSCLREGYQEIQYF.

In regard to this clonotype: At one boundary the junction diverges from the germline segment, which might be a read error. CDR3 loop: CASSEVAGDNVLTF. Here the CDR3 DNA reads TGTGCCAGCAGTGAGGTGGCTGGGGACAACGTCCTCACTTTC. The chain carries TRBV6-1 and TRBJ2-6; weak D call: TRBD1 (6 bases). The CDR3 totals 14 residues. Per the germline V gene, CDR1 is MNHNS and CDR2 is SASEGT.

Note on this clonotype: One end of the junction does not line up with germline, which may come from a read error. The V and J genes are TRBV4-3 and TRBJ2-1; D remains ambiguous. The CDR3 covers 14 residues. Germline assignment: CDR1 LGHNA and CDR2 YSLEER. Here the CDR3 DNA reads TGCGCCAGCAGCCAAGATTTTAGGGTGAATGAACTGTTATTC. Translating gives CASSQDFRVNELLF.

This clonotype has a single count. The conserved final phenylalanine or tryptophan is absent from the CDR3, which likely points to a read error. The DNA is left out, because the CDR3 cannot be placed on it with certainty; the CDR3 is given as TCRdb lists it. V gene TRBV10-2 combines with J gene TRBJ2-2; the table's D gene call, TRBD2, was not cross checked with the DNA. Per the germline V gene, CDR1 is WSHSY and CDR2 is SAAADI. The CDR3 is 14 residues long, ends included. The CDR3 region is CASRLAGPRGELYL.

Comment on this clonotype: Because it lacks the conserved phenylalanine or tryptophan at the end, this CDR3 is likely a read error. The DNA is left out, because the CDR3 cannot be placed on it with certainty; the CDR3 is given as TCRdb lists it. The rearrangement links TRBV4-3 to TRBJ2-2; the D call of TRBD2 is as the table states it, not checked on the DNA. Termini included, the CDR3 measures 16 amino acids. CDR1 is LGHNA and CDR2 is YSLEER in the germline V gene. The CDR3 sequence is CASSPITSGMLGELHS.

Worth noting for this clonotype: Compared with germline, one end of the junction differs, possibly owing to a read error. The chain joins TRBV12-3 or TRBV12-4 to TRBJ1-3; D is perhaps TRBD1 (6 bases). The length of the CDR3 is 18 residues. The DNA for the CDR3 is TGTGCCAGCAGTCGTCCCAGAACAGGGATCGGCTCTGAAAACACCATATATTTT. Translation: CASSRPRTGIGSENTIYF.

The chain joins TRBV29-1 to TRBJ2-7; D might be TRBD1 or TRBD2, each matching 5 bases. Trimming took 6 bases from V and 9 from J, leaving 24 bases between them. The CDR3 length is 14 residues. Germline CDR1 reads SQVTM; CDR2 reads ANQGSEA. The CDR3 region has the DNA TGCAGCGTCAGCAGAATGGCCGGCGATGGGACGCAGTACTTC. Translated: CSVSRMAGDGTQYF.